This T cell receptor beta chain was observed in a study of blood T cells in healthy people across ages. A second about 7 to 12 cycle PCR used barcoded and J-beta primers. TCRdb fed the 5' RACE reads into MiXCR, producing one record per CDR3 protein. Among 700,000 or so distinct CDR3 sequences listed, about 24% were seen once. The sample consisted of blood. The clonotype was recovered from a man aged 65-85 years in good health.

In DNA form, the CDR3 reads TGCAGTGCTAGAGATGAGGGGGTCGGGGCCAACGTCCTGACTTTC. Amino acids: CSARDEGVGANVLTF. The J gene is TRBJ2-6, the V gene TRBV20-1, with D possibly matching TRBD1 (6 bases). The germline CDR1 and CDR2 sequences are DFQATT and SNEGSKA (reference sequence). This CDR3 contains 15 residues. Deletions cut 0 bases from V and 4 bases from J, with 10 bases between.